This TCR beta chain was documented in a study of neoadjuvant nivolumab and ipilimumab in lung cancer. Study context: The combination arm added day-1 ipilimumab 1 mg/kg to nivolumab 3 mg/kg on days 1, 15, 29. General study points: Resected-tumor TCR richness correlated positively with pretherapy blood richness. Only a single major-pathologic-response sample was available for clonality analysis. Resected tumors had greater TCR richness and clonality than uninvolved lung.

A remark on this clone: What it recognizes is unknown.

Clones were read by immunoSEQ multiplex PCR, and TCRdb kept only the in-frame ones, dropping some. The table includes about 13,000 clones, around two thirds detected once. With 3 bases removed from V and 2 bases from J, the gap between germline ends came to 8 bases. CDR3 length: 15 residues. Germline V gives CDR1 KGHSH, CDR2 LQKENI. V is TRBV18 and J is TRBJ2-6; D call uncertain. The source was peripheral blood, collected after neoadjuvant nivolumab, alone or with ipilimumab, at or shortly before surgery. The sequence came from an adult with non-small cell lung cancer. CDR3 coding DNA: TGTGCCAGCTCACCGGTAGGGACTGGGGCCAACGTCCTGACTTTC. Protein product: CASSPVGTGANVLTF. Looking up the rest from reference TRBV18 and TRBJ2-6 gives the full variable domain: NAGVMQNPRHLVRRRGQEARLRCSPMKGHSHVYWYRQLPEEGLKFMVYLQKENIIDESGMPKERFSAEFPKEGPSILRIQQVVRGDSAAYFCASSPVGTGANVLTFGAGSRLTVL.